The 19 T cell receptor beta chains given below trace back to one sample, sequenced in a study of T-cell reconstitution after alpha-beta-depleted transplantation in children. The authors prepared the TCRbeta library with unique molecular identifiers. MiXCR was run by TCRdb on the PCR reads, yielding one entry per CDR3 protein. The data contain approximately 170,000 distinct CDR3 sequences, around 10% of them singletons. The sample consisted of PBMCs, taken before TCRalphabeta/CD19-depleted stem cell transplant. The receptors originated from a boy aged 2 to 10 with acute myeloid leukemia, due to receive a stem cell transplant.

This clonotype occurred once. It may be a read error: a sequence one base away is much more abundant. DNA of the CDR3: TGTGCCAGCATGTTACAGGGTCATCCGCATTTT. Translation: CASMLQGHPHF. The V and J genes are TRBV28 and TRBJ1-5; weak D call: TRBD1 (6 bases). V lost 7 bases and J lost 15, with 16 bases in between. This CDR3 comprises 11 residues. The germline V gene has CDR1 MDHEN and CDR2 SYDVKM.

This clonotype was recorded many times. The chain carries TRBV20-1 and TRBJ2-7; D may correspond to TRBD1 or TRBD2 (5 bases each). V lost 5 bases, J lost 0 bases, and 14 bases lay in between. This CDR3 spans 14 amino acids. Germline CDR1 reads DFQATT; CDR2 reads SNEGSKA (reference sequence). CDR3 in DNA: TGCAGTGCTGGGGAGCTGGGACGCTCCTACGAGCAGTACTTC. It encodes CSAGELGRSYEQYF.

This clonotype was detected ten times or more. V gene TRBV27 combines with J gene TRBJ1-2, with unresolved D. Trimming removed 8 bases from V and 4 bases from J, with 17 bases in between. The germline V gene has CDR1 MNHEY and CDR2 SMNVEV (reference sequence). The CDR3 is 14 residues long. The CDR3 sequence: CASGLTRHPYGYTF. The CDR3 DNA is TGTGCCAGCGGGTTGACAAGGCATCCCTATGGCTACACCTTC.

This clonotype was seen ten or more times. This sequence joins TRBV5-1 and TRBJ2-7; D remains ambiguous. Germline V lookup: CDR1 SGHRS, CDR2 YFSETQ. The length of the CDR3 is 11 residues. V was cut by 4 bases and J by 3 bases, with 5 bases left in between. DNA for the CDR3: TGCGCCAGCAGCGAAGGCTACGAGCAGTACGTC. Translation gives CASSEGYEQYV.

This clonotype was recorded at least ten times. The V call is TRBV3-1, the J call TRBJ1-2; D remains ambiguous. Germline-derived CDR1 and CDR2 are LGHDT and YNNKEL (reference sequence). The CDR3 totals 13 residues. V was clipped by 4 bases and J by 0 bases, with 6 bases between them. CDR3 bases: TGTGCCAGCAGCCCTTCGGCTAACTATGGCTACACCTTC. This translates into CASSPSANYGYTF.

CDR3 bases: TGTGCCAGCAGCTCGGGGGGTCAGCCCCAGCATTTT. Protein: CASSSGGQPQHF. V is TRBV7-8 and J is TRBJ1-5, with D perhaps matching TRBD1 (5 bases). CDR1 SGHVS and CDR2 FQNEAQ come from the germline V gene. This CDR3 has 12 amino acids. V dropped 4 bases and J dropped 6 bases, with 7 bases sitting between them.

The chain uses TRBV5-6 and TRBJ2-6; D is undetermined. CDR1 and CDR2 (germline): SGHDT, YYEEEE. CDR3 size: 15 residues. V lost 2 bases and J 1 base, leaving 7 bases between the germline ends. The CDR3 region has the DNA TGTGCCAGCAGCTTAGGTCTTTCTGGGGCCAACGTCCTGACTTTC. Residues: CASSLGLSGANVLTF.

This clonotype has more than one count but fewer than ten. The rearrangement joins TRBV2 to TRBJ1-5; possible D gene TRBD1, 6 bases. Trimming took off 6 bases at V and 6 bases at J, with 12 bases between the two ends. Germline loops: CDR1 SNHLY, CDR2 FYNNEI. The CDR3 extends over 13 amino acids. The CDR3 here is CASRGRGSQPQHF. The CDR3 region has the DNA TGTGCCAGCAGGGGTAGGGGGAGTCAGCCCCAGCATTTT.

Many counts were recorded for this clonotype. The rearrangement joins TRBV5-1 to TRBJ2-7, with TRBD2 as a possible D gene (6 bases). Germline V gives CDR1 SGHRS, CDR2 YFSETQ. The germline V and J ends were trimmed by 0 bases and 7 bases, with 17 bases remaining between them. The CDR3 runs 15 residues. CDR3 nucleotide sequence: TGCGCCAGCAGCTTGGTTGACGGGAGCGGAAGGGAGCAGTACTTC. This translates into CASSLVDGSGREQYF.

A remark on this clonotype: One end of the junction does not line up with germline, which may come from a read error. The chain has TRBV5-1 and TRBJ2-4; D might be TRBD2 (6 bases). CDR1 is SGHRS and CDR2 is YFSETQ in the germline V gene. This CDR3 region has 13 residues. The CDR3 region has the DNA TGCGCCAGCAGCTCTGGACGGGGGAACAATCAGTACTTC. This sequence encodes CASSSGRGNNQYF.

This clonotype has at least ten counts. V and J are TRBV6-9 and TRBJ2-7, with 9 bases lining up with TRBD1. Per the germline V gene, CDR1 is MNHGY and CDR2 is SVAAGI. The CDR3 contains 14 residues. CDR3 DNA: TGTGCGAATAAGACAGGGGGGAGCTCCTACGAGCAGTACGTC. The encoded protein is CANKTGGSSYEQYV.

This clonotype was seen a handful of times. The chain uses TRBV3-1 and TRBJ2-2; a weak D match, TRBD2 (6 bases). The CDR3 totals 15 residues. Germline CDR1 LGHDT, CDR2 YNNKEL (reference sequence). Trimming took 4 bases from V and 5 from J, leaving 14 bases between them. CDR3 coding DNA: TGTGCCAGCAGCCCTTTCTCGGGAGTAACCGGGGAGCTGTTTTTT. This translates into CASSPFSGVTGELFF.

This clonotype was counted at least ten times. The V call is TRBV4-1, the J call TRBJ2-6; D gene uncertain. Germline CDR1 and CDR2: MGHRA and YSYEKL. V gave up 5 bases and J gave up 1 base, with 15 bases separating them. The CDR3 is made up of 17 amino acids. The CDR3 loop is CASSKTAGLSGANVLTF. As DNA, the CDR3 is TGCGCCAGCAGCAAAACAGCAGGCTTATCTGGGGCCAACGTCCTGACTTTC.

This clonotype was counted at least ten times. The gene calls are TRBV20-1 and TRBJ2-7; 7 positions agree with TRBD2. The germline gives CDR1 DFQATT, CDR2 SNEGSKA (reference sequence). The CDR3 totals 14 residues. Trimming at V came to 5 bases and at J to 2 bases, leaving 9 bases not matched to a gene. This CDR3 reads CSAAGLEMAYEQYF. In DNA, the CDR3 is TGCAGTGCTGCCGGACTAGAGATGGCCTACGAGCAGTACTTC.

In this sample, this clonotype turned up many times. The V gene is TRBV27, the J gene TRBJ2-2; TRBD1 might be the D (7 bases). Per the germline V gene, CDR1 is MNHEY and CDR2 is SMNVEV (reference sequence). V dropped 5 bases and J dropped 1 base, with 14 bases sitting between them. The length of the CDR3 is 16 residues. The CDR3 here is CASSRGDRENTGELFF. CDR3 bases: TGTGCCAGCAGTAGGGGGGACAGAGAGAACACCGGGGAGCTGTTTTTT.

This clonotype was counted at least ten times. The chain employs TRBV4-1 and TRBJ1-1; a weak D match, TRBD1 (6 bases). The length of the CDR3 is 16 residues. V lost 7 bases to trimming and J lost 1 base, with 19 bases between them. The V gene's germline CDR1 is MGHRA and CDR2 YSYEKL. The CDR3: CASMGAWGRQNTEAFF. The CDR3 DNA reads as TGCGCCAGCATGGGGGCCTGGGGCAGACAGAACACTGAAGCTTTCTTT.

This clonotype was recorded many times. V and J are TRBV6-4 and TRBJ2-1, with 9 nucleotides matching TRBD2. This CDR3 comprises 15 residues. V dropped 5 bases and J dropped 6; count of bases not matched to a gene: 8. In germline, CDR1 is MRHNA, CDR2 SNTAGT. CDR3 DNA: TGTGCCAGCAGTCAAGCGGGGGGATTTATCAATGAGCAGTTCTTC. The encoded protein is CASSQAGGFINEQFF.

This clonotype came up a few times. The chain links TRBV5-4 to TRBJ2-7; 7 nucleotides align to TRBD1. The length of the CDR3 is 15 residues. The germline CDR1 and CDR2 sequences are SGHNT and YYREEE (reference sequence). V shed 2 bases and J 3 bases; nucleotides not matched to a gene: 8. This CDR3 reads CASSLGTETYYEQYF. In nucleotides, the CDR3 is TGTGCCAGCAGCTTAGGGACAGAAACTTACTACGAGCAGTACTTC.

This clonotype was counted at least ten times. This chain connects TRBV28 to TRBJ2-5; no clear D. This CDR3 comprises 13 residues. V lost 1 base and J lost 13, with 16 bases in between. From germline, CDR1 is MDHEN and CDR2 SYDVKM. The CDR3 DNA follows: TGTGCCAGCAGTTTATTCTCGCCCCCCGCTCTGTACTTC. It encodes CASSLFSPPALYF.